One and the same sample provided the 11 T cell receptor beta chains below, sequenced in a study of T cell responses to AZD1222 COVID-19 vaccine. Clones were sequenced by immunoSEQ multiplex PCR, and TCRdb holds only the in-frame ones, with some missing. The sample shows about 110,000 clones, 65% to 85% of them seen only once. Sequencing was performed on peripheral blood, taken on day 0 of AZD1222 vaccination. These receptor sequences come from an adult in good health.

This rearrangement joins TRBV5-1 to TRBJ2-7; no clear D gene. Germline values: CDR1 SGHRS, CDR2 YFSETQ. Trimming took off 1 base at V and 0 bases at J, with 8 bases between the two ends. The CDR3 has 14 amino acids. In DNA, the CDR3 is TGCGCCAGCAGCTTGCTTCGGCTCTCCTACGAGCAGTACTTC. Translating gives CASSLLRLSYEQYF.

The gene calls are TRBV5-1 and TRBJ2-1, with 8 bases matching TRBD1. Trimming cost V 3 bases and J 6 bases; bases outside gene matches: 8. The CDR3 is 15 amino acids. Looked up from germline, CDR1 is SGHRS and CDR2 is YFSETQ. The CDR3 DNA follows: TGCGCCAGCAGCTCGACAGGGGTCATGGCCAATGAGCAGTTCTTC. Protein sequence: CASSSTGVMANEQFF.

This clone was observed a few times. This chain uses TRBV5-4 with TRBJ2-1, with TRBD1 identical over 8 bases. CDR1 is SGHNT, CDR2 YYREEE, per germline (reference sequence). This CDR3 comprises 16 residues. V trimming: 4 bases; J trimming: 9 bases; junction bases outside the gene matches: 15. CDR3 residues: CASSTVDRGRRGEQFF. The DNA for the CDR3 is TGTGCCAGCAGCACAGTTGACAGGGGTAGAAGGGGTGAGCAGTTCTTC. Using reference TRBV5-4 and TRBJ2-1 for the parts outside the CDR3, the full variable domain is ETGVTQSPTHLIKTRGQQVTLRCSSQSGHNTVSWYQQALGQGPQFIFQYYREEENGRGNFPPRFSGLQFPNYSSELNVNALELDDSALYLCASSTVDRGRRGEQFFGPGTRLTVL.

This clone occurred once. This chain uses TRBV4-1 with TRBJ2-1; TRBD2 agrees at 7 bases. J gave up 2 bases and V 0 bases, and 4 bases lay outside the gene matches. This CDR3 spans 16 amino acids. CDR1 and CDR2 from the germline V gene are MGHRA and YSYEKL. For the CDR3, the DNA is TGCGCCAGCAGCCAAGATCAGAGCGGGGCCTACAATGAGCAGTTCTTC. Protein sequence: CASSQDQSGAYNEQFF.

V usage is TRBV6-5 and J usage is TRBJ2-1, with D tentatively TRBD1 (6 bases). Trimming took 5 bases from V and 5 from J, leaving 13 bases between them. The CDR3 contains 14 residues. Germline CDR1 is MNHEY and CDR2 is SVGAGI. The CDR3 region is CASSLGQLNNEQFF. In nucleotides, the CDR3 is TGTGCCAGCAGTCTAGGACAGTTAAACAATGAGCAGTTCTTC.

CDR3 amino acids: CASSPSEGRASGELFF. The DNA of the CDR3 is TGTGCCAGCTCACCATCTGAAGGCAGGGCTTCCGGGGAGCTGTTTTTT. This chain links TRBV18 with TRBJ2-2; weak D call: TRBD1 (5 bases). The germline gives CDR1 KGHSH, CDR2 LQKENI. Trimming removed 2 bases at V and 6 bases at J, with 16 bases between. The CDR3 sequence is 16 residues long.

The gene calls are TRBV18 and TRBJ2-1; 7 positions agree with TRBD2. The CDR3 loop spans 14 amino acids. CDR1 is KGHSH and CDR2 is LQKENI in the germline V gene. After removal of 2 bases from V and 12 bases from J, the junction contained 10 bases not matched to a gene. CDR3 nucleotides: TGTGCCAGCTCACCAGGCTTGGGGGGGGACGTGCAGTTCTTC. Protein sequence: CASSPGLGGDVQFF.

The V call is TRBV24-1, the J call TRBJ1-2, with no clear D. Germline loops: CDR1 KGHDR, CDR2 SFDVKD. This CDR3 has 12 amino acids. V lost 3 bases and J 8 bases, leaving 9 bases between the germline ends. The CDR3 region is CATSDSFEGYTF. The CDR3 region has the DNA TGTGCCACCAGTGATAGCTTTGAGGGCTACACCTTC.

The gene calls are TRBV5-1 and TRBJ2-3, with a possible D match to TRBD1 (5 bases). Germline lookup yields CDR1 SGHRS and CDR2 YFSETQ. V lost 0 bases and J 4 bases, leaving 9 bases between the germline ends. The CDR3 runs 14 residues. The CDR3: CASSLGQGPDTQYF. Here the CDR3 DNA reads TGCGCCAGCAGCTTGGGGCAGGGCCCAGATACGCAGTATTTT.

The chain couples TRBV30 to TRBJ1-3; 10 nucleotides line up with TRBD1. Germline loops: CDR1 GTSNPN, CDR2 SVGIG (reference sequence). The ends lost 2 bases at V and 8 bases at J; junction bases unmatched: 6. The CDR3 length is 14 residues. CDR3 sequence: CAWSQTGGPHTIYF. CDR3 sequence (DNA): TGTGCCTGGAGTCAGACAGGGGGCCCTCACACCATATATTTT. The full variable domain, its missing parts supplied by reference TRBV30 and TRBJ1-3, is SQTIHQWPATLVQPVGSPLSLECTVEGTSNPNLYWYRQAAGRGLQLLFYSVGIGQISSEVPQNLSASRPQDRQFILSSKKLLLSDSGFYLCAWSQTGGPHTIYFGEGSWLTVV.

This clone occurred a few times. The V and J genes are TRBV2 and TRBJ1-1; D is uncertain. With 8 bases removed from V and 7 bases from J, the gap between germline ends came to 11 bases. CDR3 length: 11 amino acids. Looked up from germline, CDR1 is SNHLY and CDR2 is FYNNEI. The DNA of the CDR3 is TGTGCCAGCTTCCGGGGTGATGAAGCTTTCTTT. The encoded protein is CASFRGDEAFF. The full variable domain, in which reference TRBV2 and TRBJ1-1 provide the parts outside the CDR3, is EPEVTQTPSHQVTQMGQEVILRCVPISNHLYFYWYRQILGQKVEFLVSFYNNEISEKSEIFDDQFSVERPDGSNFTLKIRSTKLEDSAMYFCASFRGDEAFFGQGTRLTVV.